The clone carrying this TCR beta chain occurred once. Its antigen is unidentified. The data originate from a study of cytomegalovirus exposure and HLA in healthy donors. On the study more broadly: The 550 to 800 first-cohort repertoires and the 120 or so validation repertoires shared the same platform, a later analysis reported. Study conclusions and caveats: As was reported, the classifier diagnosed cytomegalovirus status with high specificity and sensitivity. The TCR clusters that emerged in the first cohort tended, a later analysis found, to co-occur in the 120 or so validation repertoires.

Measured with immunoSEQ multiplex PCR; TCRdb has only the in-frame clones, and not every one. Here the sample spans 100,000 to 150,000 clones, around 94% being singletons. With 5 bases clipped from V and 5 bases from J, the junction kept 13 bases outside the gene matches. The CDR3 has 16 residues. Germline-derived CDR1 and CDR2 are LNHDA and SQIVND (reference sequence). The sequenced material came from PBMCs. The chain has TRBV19 and TRBJ1-1; 8 bases align to TRBD1. The sequence was collected from a woman between 18 and 29 years old in good health and CMV-seronegative. The CDR3 DNA sequence: TGTGCCAGTAGTCCAAATGGACAGGGAGGTCGGACTGAAGCTTTCTTT. Amino acid sequence: CASSPNGQGGRTEAFF.